These 20 T cell receptor beta chains were all obtained from the same sample, sequenced in a study of cytomegalovirus exposure and HLA in healthy donors. The protocol was immunoSEQ multiplex PCR, while the TCRdb copy is restricted to in-frame clones and leaves out a portion. The sample lists more than 150,000 clones; 88% were seen once. The source material was PBMCs. These receptors were taken from a young man in good health and CMV-seronegative.

The rearrangement uses TRBV6-5 and TRBJ1-5; maybe TRBD1 (5 bases). This CDR3 region has 13 residues. Looked up from germline, CDR1 is MNHEY and CDR2 is SVGAGI. V dropped 6 bases and J dropped 7 bases, with 13 bases sitting between them. CDR3 sequence: CASSVYTGQPQHF. Written as DNA, the CDR3 is TGTGCCAGCAGCGTATATACAGGCCAGCCCCAGCATTTT.

The V and J genes are TRBV6-5 and TRBJ2-7, with D possibly TRBD2 on 5 matching bases. The CDR3 totals 15 residues. CDR1 MNHEY and CDR2 SVGAGI come from the germline V gene. With 0 bases removed from V and 0 bases from J, the gap between germline ends came to 9 bases. The CDR3, as DNA: TGTGCCAGCAGTTACTCGAAGGAGGACTCCTACGAGCAGTACTTC. This codes for CASSYSKEDSYEQYF.

The V call is TRBV7-8, the J call TRBJ2-2; 14 nucleotides match TRBD2. J lost 3 bases, V lost 5 bases, and 2 bases had no gene match. Germline V CDR1 and CDR2: SGHVS, FQNEAQ. The CDR3 extends over 16 amino acids. The CDR3 nucleotides are TGTGCCAGCAGCCCGACTAGCGGGGGGGACACCGGGGAGCTGTTTTTT. Translated: CASSPTSGGDTGELFF.

This sequence joins TRBV19 and TRBJ2-3; 10 bases are shared with TRBD1. Germline assignment: CDR1 LNHDA and CDR2 SQIVND (reference sequence). V lost 6 bases and J lost 4; bases outside the gene matches: 4. This CDR3 is 14 amino acids long. The CDR3, as DNA: TGTGCCAGTAGGACAGGGGGCATGGCAGATACGCAGTATTTT. Translating it yields CASRTGGMADTQYF.

This rearrangement joins TRBV7-9 to TRBJ2-7; the D gene is possibly TRBD2 (5 bases). The V gene lost 5 bases and the J gene lost 4 bases, with 9 bases spanning the gap. CDR1 and CDR2 (germline): SEHNR, FQNEAQ (reference sequence). This CDR3 contains 12 residues. The CDR3 coding sequence is TGTGCCAGCAGCGTGGACTTGTACGAGCAGTACTTC. Its protein product is CASSVDLYEQYF. The whole variable domain, remainder taken from reference TRBV7-9 and TRBJ2-7, is DTGVSQNPRHKITKRGQNVTFRCDPISEHNRLYWYRQTLGQGPEFLTYFQNEAQLEKSRLLSDRFSAERPKGSFSTLEIQRTEQGDSAMYLCASSVDLYEQYFGPGTRLTVT.

The genes are TRBV6-1 and TRBJ2-5, with TRBD2 identical over 7 bases. CDR3 length equals 16 residues. Germline CDR1 and CDR2: MNHNS and SASEGT. With 0 bases clipped from V and 5 bases from J, the junction kept 9 bases outside the gene matches. CDR3 nucleotide sequence: TGTGCCAGCAGTGAAGCATCAGCGGGGCCCGGGGAGACCCAGTACTTC. Encoded protein: CASSEASAGPGETQYF.

The genes are TRBV27 and TRBJ2-7; 10 nucleotides line up with TRBD1. Germline CDR1 and CDR2: MNHEY and SMNVEV (reference sequence). The junction had 6 bases not matched to a gene; V was cut back by 5 bases and J by 2 bases. The length of the CDR3 is 15 residues. CDR3 amino acids: CASSLTGTGAYEQYF. In nucleotides, the CDR3 is TGTGCCAGCAGTCTTACCGGGACAGGGGCCTACGAGCAGTACTTC.

This chain connects TRBV27 to TRBJ2-7, with TRBD1 matching over 11 bases. The ends lost 6 bases at V and 4 bases at J; junction bases unmatched: 11. In germline, CDR1 is MNHEY, CDR2 SMNVEV (reference sequence). The CDR3 covers 16 residues. This CDR3 is CASSAVRTGGLYEQYV. CDR3 DNA: TGTGCCAGCAGCGCCGTAAGGACAGGGGGCTTATACGAGCAGTACGTC.

The chain carries TRBV6-5 and TRBJ1-1; D is undetermined. Trimming stripped 5 bases from V and 2 bases from J, with 12 bases between. Germline lookup yields CDR1 MNHEY and CDR2 SVGAGI. The CDR3 contains 14 residues. This chain's CDR3 is CASSSPSPNTEAFF. The CDR3 nucleotides read TGTGCCAGCAGTAGTCCGAGTCCTAACACTGAAGCTTTCTTT.

This clone was found many times. The rearrangement links TRBV28 to TRBJ1-5; the D is unclear. Germline V gives CDR1 MDHEN, CDR2 SYDVKM. The germline V and J ends were trimmed by 3 bases and 7 bases, with 13 bases remaining between them. There are 14 residues in the CDR3. In DNA form, the CDR3 reads TGTGCCAGCAGTTTGAGGGTTAGTGGCCAGCCCCAGCATTTT. Amino acids: CASSLRVSGQPQHF.

The V call is TRBV29-1, the J call TRBJ2-5, with TRBD1 identical over 8 bases. The CDR3 spans 13 residues. Germline loops: CDR1 SQVTM, CDR2 ANQGSEA. DNA of the CDR3: TGCGCCGTCAACAGGGGGGCCGAAGAGACCCAGTACTTC. This gives the protein CAVNRGAEETQYF. The whole variable domain, filled in from reference TRBV29-1 and TRBJ2-5, reads SAVISQKPSRDICQRGTSLTIQCQVDSQVTMMFWYRQQPGQSLTLIATANQGSEATYESGFVIDKFPISRPNLTFSTLTVSNMSPEDSSIYLCAVNRGAEETQYFGPGTRLLVL.

CDR3 nucleotide sequence: TGTGCCAGCAGCCAGCGGGGGGGCGACTACGAGCAGTACGTC. Translated: CASSQRGGDYEQYV. The V and J genes are TRBV7-6 and TRBJ2-7, with 10 bases matching TRBD2. The CDR3 runs to 14 residues. Per the germline V gene, CDR1 is SGHVS and CDR2 is FNYEAQ. Losses at the gene ends were 5 bases for V and 3 bases for J; bases not matched to a gene: 4.

The rearrangement joins TRBV29-1 to TRBJ2-5; weak D call: TRBD2 (5 bases). The V end was cut by 0 bases, the J end by 7 bases, with 15 bases between. Germline values: CDR1 SQVTM, CDR2 ANQGSEA. The CDR3 is made up of 14 amino acids. CDR3 sequence reads: CSVEDVGSLGTQYF. CDR3 in DNA: TGCAGCGTTGAAGATGTAGGGAGTCTAGGGACCCAGTACTTC.

This clone has only one observation. For the CDR3, the DNA is TGTGCCAGCAGCTTTGCGGGGGACACCGGGGAGCTGTTTTTT. Protein sequence: CASSFAGDTGELFF. The V gene is TRBV7-9, the J gene TRBJ2-2; 7 positions agree with TRBD2. The CDR3 sequence is 14 residues long. Germline V gene sequence: CDR1 SEHNR, CDR2 FQNEAQ (reference sequence). The V and J ends lost 3 bases and 3 bases, in that order; junction bases with no gene match: 1.

V usage is TRBV5-6 and J usage is TRBJ2-1; D perhaps matches TRBD2 (6 bases). Germline V gene data show CDR1 as SGHDT and CDR2 as YYEEEE. The CDR3 spans 16 residues. Trimming cost V 1 base and J 3 bases, with 14 bases left between them. The CDR3 loop reads CASSLSLRGRYNEQFF. The CDR3 DNA follows: TGTGCCAGCAGCTTGAGTTTGCGGGGCCGCTACAATGAGCAGTTCTTC.

The genes are TRBV19 and TRBJ2-3, with D possibly being TRBD2 (6 bases). The CDR3 covers 14 residues. Germline V gene sequence: CDR1 LNHDA, CDR2 SQIVND (reference sequence). Trimming stripped 7 bases from V and 9 bases from J, with 20 bases between. CDR3 loop: CASKSLSGTSTQYF. CDR3 bases: TGTGCCAGTAAAAGTTTATCCGGGACTTCAACGCAGTATTTT. The full variable domain, in which reference TRBV19 and TRBJ2-3 provide the parts outside the CDR3, is DGGITQSPKYLFRKEGQNVTLSCEQNLNHDAMYWYRQDPGQGLRLIYYSQIVNDFQKGDIAEGYSVSREKKESFPLTVTSAQKNPTAFYLCASKSLSGTSTQYFGPGTRLTVL.

The genes are TRBV4-3 and TRBJ2-2, with D possibly TRBD2 on 6 matching bases. Trimming left V 0 bases short and J 8 bases short, with 10 bases between. The CDR3 runs 14 residues. Germline CDR1 and CDR2: LGHNA and YSLEER. CDR3 region: CASSQDRGEGELFF. CDR3 nucleotides: TGCGCCAGCAGCCAAGACCGCGGGGAGGGGGAGCTGTTTTTT.

This rearrangement joins TRBV6-6 to TRBJ2-3, with 10 bases identical to TRBD2. Germline V gene sequence: CDR1 MNHNY, CDR2 SVGAGI (reference sequence). J lost 3 bases, V lost 6 bases, and 6 bases had no gene match. CDR3 length: 15 amino acids. The CDR3 bases are TGTGCCAGCAGAAGCGGGGGGGGAGGTACAGATACGCAGTATTTT. Protein sequence: CASRSGGGGTDTQYF.

CDR3: CASSLRQKAFF. CDR3 in DNA: TGTGCCAGCAGCTTGCGCCAGAAAGCTTTCTTT. V is TRBV5-6 and J is TRBJ1-1; D not resolved. Trimming took 1 base from V and 9 from J, leaving 7 bases between them. Germline CDR1 SGHDT, CDR2 YYEEEE. This CDR3 is built from 11 residues.

The V call is TRBV6-6, the J call TRBJ1-1; TRBD1 matches at 10 bases. Germline V gene data show CDR1 as MNHNY and CDR2 as SVGAGI (reference sequence). J gave up 4 bases and V 4 bases, and 9 bases lay outside the gene matches. CDR3 length equals 16 residues. In nucleotides, the CDR3 is TGTGCCAGCAGTTCCTCGGACAGGGGGGTGGGCACTGAAGCTTTCTTT. Its protein is CASSSSDRGVGTEAFF.